The T cell receptor beta chain under discussion was sequenced for a study of T-cell memory formation after mild COVID-19. Study-wide findings and caveats: There were some responding clones in pre-infection memory, which suggested that cross-reactive memory had joined.

TCRdb itself ran the 5' RACE reads through MiXCR, one entry per CDR3 protein. The sample gives some 490,000 distinct CDR3 sequences, over 15% of which show up once; about 12% is in the top ten. This CDR3 region has 13 residues. Trimming pared 4 bases from V and 9 bases from J, leaving 13 bases between. Germline CDR1 is MNHEY and CDR2 is SVGEGT. With regard to this clonotype: Antigen unknown.

The sequenced sample consisted of PBMCs or a T cell subset sorted from them (not recorded which). The receptor was isolated from an adult woman who had mild COVID-19 (a few samples of this study predate the infection). Cell type and time point are not known. The V call is TRBV6-2 or TRBV6-3, the J call TRBJ2-1; D is unresolved. The CDR3 DNA reads TGTGCCAGCAGTTGGGGAAAGGAAGGTGAGCAGTTCTTC. The encoded protein is CASSWGKEGEQFF.